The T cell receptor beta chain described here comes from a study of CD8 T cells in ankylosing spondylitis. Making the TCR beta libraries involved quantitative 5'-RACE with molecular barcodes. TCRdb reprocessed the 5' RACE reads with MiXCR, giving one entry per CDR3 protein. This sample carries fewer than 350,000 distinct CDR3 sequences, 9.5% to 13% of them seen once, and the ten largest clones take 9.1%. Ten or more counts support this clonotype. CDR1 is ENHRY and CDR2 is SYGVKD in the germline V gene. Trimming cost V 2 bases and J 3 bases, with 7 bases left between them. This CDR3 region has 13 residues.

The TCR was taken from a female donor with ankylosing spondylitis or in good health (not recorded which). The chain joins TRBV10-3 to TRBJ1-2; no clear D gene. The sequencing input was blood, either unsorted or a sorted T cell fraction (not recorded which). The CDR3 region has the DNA TGTGCCATCAGTGAGGACCGGGACTATGGCTACACCTTC. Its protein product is CAISEDRDYGYTF.